The 32 T cell receptor beta chains in this list originate from one sample, sequenced in a study of neurological immune-mediated disorders (dated by TCRdb to between 2017 and 2020). Preparation of the library involved 5' RACE. Sequenced using an Illumina HiSeq 2500. TCRdb trimmed the raw reads at Q25, called clones with MiXCR and kept productive beta chains. Identical CDR3 protein sequences are pooled into one entry, listed with their most common genes and DNA. The sample yields about 62,000 distinct CDR3 sequences; around 4.7% were counted once. The top ten clonotypes cover 3.4% of the sample. Source material: PBMCs. These receptors all stem from a woman aged 50 to 60 with multiple sclerosis.

At least ten counts were recorded for this clonotype. The chain is built from TRBV25-1 and TRBJ2-7; D tentatively reads TRBD1 or TRBD2 (5 bases each). Germline V lookup: CDR1 MGHDK, CDR2 SYGVNS. V gave up 6 bases and J gave up 2 bases, with 11 bases separating them. CDR3 size: 13 residues. CDR3 nucleotide sequence: TGTGCCAGCAGAGGGGACGGCACCTACGAGCAGTACTTC. This gives the protein CASRGDGTYEQYF.

This clonotype has at least ten counts. The chain combines TRBV20-1 with TRBJ2-5; D is unresolved. Germline values: CDR1 DFQATT, CDR2 SNEGSKA (reference sequence). This CDR3 comprises 10 residues. V was pared by 3 bases and J by 5 bases, with 4 bases between. CDR3 sequence reads: CSASYETQYF. DNA of the CDR3: TGCAGTGCTAGTTACGAGACCCAGTACTTC.

This clonotype came up many times. The rearrangement uses TRBV5-1 and TRBJ1-4; D not resolved. In germline, CDR1 is SGHRS, CDR2 YFSETQ. The CDR3 has 12 amino acids. The ends were cut back, 4 bases at V and 12 bases at J, with 13 bases in the middle. Here the CDR3 reads CASSPDWAELFF. The CDR3 coding sequence is TGCGCCAGCAGCCCGGACTGGGCTGAACTGTTTTTT.

In this sample, this clonotype turned up many times. The J gene is TRBJ2-5, the V gene TRBV11-2; tentatively, D is TRBD2 (7 bases). The CDR3 covers 13 residues. V was shortened by 8 bases and J by 5 bases, with 15 bases between the two germline ends. CDR1 and CDR2 from the germline V gene are SGHAT and FQNNGV. The CDR3 here is CASEKGEGETQYF. For the CDR3, the DNA is TGTGCCAGCGAGAAGGGGGAGGGTGAGACCCAGTACTTC.

Ten or more counts support this clonotype. The V and J genes are TRBV3-1 and TRBJ2-3; D perhaps matches TRBD2 (5 bases). Germline values: CDR1 LGHDT, CDR2 YNNKEL (reference sequence). Trimming pared 5 bases from V and 6 bases from J, leaving 24 bases between. The CDR3 runs to 17 residues. The DNA for the CDR3 is TGTGCCAGCAGCTACCCGACAAGGCTAGGCCCGGGGGATACGCAGTATTTT. Translated: CASSYPTRLGPGDTQYF.

This clonotype was observed at least ten times. The V gene is TRBV5-5, the J gene TRBJ2-6; the D is unclear. Germline V gene sequence: CDR1 SGHKS, CDR2 YYEKEE (reference sequence). CDR3 size: 16 residues. V lost 0 bases to trimming and J lost 4 bases, with 11 bases between them. In DNA form, the CDR3 reads TGTGCCAGCAGCTTGGCGAGCCTCTTGGGGGCCAACGTCCTGACTTTC. Its translation is CASSLASLLGANVLTF.

This clonotype was counted a few times. The V call is TRBV7-2, the J call TRBJ1-2; tentatively, D is TRBD1 (6 bases). Germline V gene sequence: CDR1 SGHTA, CDR2 FQGNSA. This CDR3 region has 13 residues. With 6 bases removed from V and 7 bases from J, the gap between germline ends came to 15 bases. The CDR3 sequence: CASSSRGAGGYTF. CDR3 DNA: TGTGCCAGCAGTAGCCGGGGGGCCGGTGGCTACACCTTC.

This clonotype has a count of ten or more. The rearrangement joins TRBV4-1 to TRBJ1-4; D is undetermined. There are 14 residues in the CDR3. Germline V CDR1 and CDR2: MGHRA, YSYEKL. The V end was cut by 10 bases, the J end by 6 bases, with 18 bases between. For the CDR3, the DNA is TGCGCCACTTTATCCTTGGGTTTAGATGAAAAACTGTTTTTT. This sequence encodes CATLSLGLDEKLFF.

This clonotype came up many times. The chain is built from TRBV20-1 and TRBJ2-3; TRBD2 is a possible D gene (5 bases). V was shortened by 6 bases and J by 4 bases, with 11 bases between the two germline ends. CDR3 size: 12 residues. Per the germline V gene, CDR1 is DFQATT and CDR2 is SNEGSKA (reference sequence). In DNA, the CDR3 is TGCAGTGCGTGGTTCGGGGCAGATACGCAGTATTTT. It yields the protein CSAWFGADTQYF.

This clonotype has ten or more counts. The chain couples TRBV28 to TRBJ2-7; TRBD2 might be the D (5 bases). The CDR3 spans 12 residues. The V and J ends lost 6 bases and 2 bases respectively, with 8 bases between them. The germline CDR1 and CDR2 sequences are MDHEN and SYDVKM. The CDR3 here is CASRTTAYEQYF. DNA of the CDR3: TGTGCCAGCAGGACTACTGCCTACGAGCAGTACTTC. Combining the CDR3 with reference TRBV28 and TRBJ2-7 gives the whole variable domain DVKVTQSSRYLVKRTGEKVFLECVQDMDHENMFWYRQDPGLGLRLIYFSYDVKMKEKGDIPEGYSVSREKKERFSLILESASTNQTSMYLCASRTTAYEQYFGPGTRLTVT.

This clonotype was seen ten or more times. The chain joins TRBV29-1 to TRBJ1-2, with 7 bases matching TRBD1. Trimming took 0 bases from V and 7 from J; bases not matched to a gene: 14. The CDR3 covers 16 residues. Germline CDR1 and CDR2: SQVTM and ANQGSEA. CDR3 sequence: CSVEDETGTALGGYTF. The DNA for the CDR3 is TGCAGCGTTGAAGATGAAACCGGGACAGCCCTCGGTGGCTACACCTTC. The full variable domain, its missing parts supplied by reference TRBV29-1 and TRBJ1-2, is SAVISQKPSRDICQRGTSLTIQCQVDSQVTMMFWYRQQPGQSLTLIATANQGSEATYESGFVIDKFPISRPNLTFSTLTVSNMSPEDSSIYLCSVEDETGTALGGYTFGSGTRLTVV.

This clonotype was picked up many times. The chain has TRBV6-5 and TRBJ2-5; D gene ambiguous. CDR3 length: 13 amino acids. Trimming took 8 bases from V and 1 from J, leaving 11 bases between them. Germline CDR1 and CDR2: MNHEY and SVGAGI. The CDR3 reads CASHGWPQETQYF. The CDR3 DNA reads TGTGCCAGCCACGGGTGGCCCCAAGAGACCCAGTACTTC.

This clonotype has at least ten counts. The CDR3 DNA is TGTGCCAGCAGCATCCGGACAAGTCACCTCTCGTACGAGCAGTACTTC. Translated, it gives CASSIRTSHLSYEQYF. This chain links TRBV7-9 with TRBJ2-7; tentatively, D is TRBD1 (5 bases). Germline-derived CDR1 and CDR2 are SEHNR and FQNEAQ (reference sequence). The V and J ends lost 5 bases and 4 bases respectively, with 21 bases between them. The CDR3 is 16 residues long.

This chain joins TRBV20-1 and TRBJ2-1; 7 nucleotides agree with TRBD2. The CDR3 loop spans 11 amino acids. Germline V gives CDR1 DFQATT, CDR2 SNEGSKA (reference sequence). Trimming cost V 7 bases and J 9 bases; bases outside gene matches: 6. The CDR3 DNA is TGCAGTGTAGATCAGCGGGGTGAGCAGTTCTTC. Translation gives CSVDQRGEQFF.

There are many counts of this clonotype. The rearrangement joins TRBV4-3 to TRBJ2-7, with D uncertain. This CDR3 is 19 amino acids long. The V gene lost 0 bases and the J gene lost 0 bases, with 21 bases spanning the gap. Germline V gene sequence: CDR1 LGHNA, CDR2 YSLEER. CDR3 bases: TGCGCCAGCAGCCAAGATGAGATGTGGCAGGCCAGGAACTCCTACGAGCAGTACTTC. This translates into CASSQDEMWQARNSYEQYF.

The V gene is TRBV7-2, the J gene TRBJ2-3; possibly TRBD2 for D (6 bases). CDR1 and CDR2 from the germline V gene are SGHTA and FQGNSA. The CDR3 is 18 amino acids. V lost 1 base, J lost 2 bases, and 19 bases lay in between. The chain's CDR3 is CASSLVGGLSGYTDTQYF. CDR3 DNA sequence: TGTGCCAGCAGCTTAGTTGGTGGACTATCGGGCTACACAGATACGCAGTATTTT.

The CDR3 DNA sequence: TGTGCCAGCAGCTTAGTGGGGGAAAGGAATGAGCAGTTCTTC. Translating gives CASSLVGERNEQFF. J is TRBJ2-1 and V is TRBV7-3, with D perhaps TRBD1 or TRBD2 (5 bases each). The V gene lost 2 bases and the J gene lost 7 bases, with 12 bases spanning the gap. Germline lookup yields CDR1 SGHTA and CDR2 FQGTGA. The CDR3 is 14 residues long.

The chain has TRBV5-1 and TRBJ1-1; weak D call: TRBD1 (6 bases). The CDR3 contains 14 residues. The ends were cut back, 6 bases at V and 6 bases at J, with 18 bases in the middle. Germline V lookup: CDR1 SGHRS, CDR2 YFSETQ. CDR3 DNA sequence: TGCGCCAGCACGTCGAGAACAGGGATCGCTGAAGCTTTCTTT. Residues: CASTSRTGIAEAFF. The entire variable domain, with the rest obtained from reference TRBV5-1 and TRBJ1-1, is as follows: KAGVTQTPRYLIKTRGQQVTLSCSPISGHRSVSWYQQTPGQGLQFLFEYFSETQRNKGNFPGRFSGRQFSNSRSEMNVSTLELGDSALYLCASTSRTGIAEAFFGQGTRLTVV.

This clonotype was recorded at least ten times. J is TRBJ1-1 and V is TRBV5-1, with 12 bases identical to TRBD1. This CDR3 has 15 amino acids. With 0 bases clipped from V and 4 bases from J, the junction kept 1 base outside the gene matches. Germline-derived CDR1 and CDR2 are SGHRS and YFSETQ. The CDR3 region is CASSLAGQGATEAFF. The CDR3 DNA sequence: TGCGCCAGCAGCTTGGCGGGACAGGGGGCCACTGAAGCTTTCTTT.

Concerning this clonotype: A clone one base away is much larger, so this may be a read error. The J gene is TRBJ2-5, the V gene TRBV5-8; D call uncertain. The V end lost 4 bases, the J end lost 4 bases, and 11 bases lay between the germline ends. This CDR3 has 13 residues. Germline CDR1 and CDR2: SGHTS and YDEGEE. The CDR3 loop reads CASSIGTRETQYF. Written as DNA, the CDR3 is TGTGCCAGCAGCATAGGAACAAGAGAGACCCAGTACTTC.

This clonotype was counted a few times. The rearrangement links TRBV5-5 to TRBJ1-2; D is uncertain. V dropped 1 base and J dropped 4 bases, with 11 bases sitting between them. The germline V gene has CDR1 SGHKS and CDR2 YYEKEE (reference sequence). This CDR3 contains 14 residues. The CDR3 DNA reads TGTGCCAGCAGCTTGCTCAGAACCGGCTATGGCTACACCTTC. This encodes CASSLLRTGYGYTF.

Many counts were recorded for this clonotype. The chain is built from TRBV5-1 and TRBJ1-2, with D possibly matching TRBD1 (5 bases). This CDR3 contains 12 residues. The V end was cut by 2 bases, the J end by 6 bases, with 8 bases between. Germline values: CDR1 SGHRS, CDR2 YFSETQ. For the CDR3, the DNA is TGCGCCAGCAGCTTACAAGGGGATGGCTACACCTTC. Residues: CASSLQGDGYTF.

This clonotype was seen ten or more times. The rearrangement joins TRBV5-5 to TRBJ1-1, with unresolved D. Looked up from germline, CDR1 is SGHKS and CDR2 is YYEKEE (reference sequence). There are 13 residues in the CDR3. V lost 1 base, J lost 4 bases, and 8 bases lay in between. CDR3 sequence reads: CASSLRLTTEAFF. The CDR3 nucleotides read TGTGCCAGCAGCTTGAGGCTGACCACTGAAGCTTTCTTT.

This clonotype was seen only a few times. This may come from a read error, since a much larger clone is one base off. The CDR3 DNA sequence: TGTGCCAGCAGTGAATTCGGGAAGTACTATGGCTACACCTTC. This encodes CASSEFGKYYGYTF. This chain joins TRBV25-1 and TRBJ1-2, with unresolved D. The CDR3 length is 14 residues. V was trimmed by 1 base and J by 3 bases, leaving 9 bases between them. CDR1 and CDR2 (germline): MGHDK, SYGVNS.

This clonotype was seen a handful of times. This chain connects TRBV6-5 to TRBJ1-2, with D possibly matching TRBD1 (6 bases). Germline CDR1 MNHEY, CDR2 SVGAGI. The CDR3 spans 11 residues. V was cut by 8 bases and J by 7 bases, with 11 bases left in between. The CDR3 coding sequence is TGTGCCAGCTTGGGGGGGCTTGGCTACACCTTC. Its translation: CASLGGLGYTF.

V gene TRBV5-4 combines with J gene TRBJ1-2, with 8 bases lining up with TRBD1. Germline V gene sequence: CDR1 SGHNT, CDR2 YYREEE (reference sequence). J gave up 8 bases and V 3 bases, and 21 bases lay outside the gene matches. The CDR3 is 18 residues long. This CDR3 reads CASSSQSGQVDWSRGYTF. The DNA of the CDR3 is TGTGCCAGCAGCTCACAGTCGGGACAGGTGGATTGGAGTCGGGGCTACACCTTC.

This clonotype was recorded many times. The chain recombines TRBV24-1 with TRBJ2-1; D is possibly TRBD2 (6 bases). The CDR3 is made up of 13 amino acids. Looked up from germline, CDR1 is KGHDR and CDR2 is SFDVKD. The V gene lost 4 bases and the J gene lost 9 bases, with 12 bases spanning the gap. The CDR3 region has the DNA TGTGCCACCAGTGACCCCGGGACTCCTGAGCAGTTCTTC. Protein product: CATSDPGTPEQFF.

This clonotype was seen repeatedly, ten times or more. The chain is built from TRBV4-3 and TRBJ2-4, with TRBD1 identical over 7 bases. There are 15 residues in the CDR3. J gave up 8 bases and V 1 base, and 8 bases lay outside the gene matches. In germline, CDR1 is LGHNA, CDR2 YSLEER. In DNA form, the CDR3 reads TGCGCCAGCAGCCAAGCCAACAGGGGATTCGACATTCAGTACTTC. The encoded protein is CASSQANRGFDIQYF.

The chain uses TRBV19 and TRBJ2-1, with D tentatively TRBD2 (6 bases). There are 14 residues in the CDR3. The germline CDR1 and CDR2 sequences are LNHDA and SQIVND (reference sequence). V shed 3 bases and J shed 7 bases, with 13 bases lying between them. The CDR3 DNA follows: TGTGCCAGTAGTATGTCCGGGGGACGGAATGAGCAGTTCTTC. This sequence encodes CASSMSGGRNEQFF.

This clonotype has ten or more counts. The V call is TRBV18, the J call TRBJ2-1, with D possibly called TRBD1 or TRBD2 (5 bases each). The CDR3 is 14 residues long. Trimming took 6 bases from V and 5 from J, leaving 14 bases between them. CDR1 is KGHSH and CDR2 is LQKENI in the germline V gene. CDR3: CASSRDQGNNEQFF. The CDR3 nucleotides are TGTGCCAGCTCCCGGGACCAGGGAAACAATGAGCAGTTCTTC.

This clonotype was detected ten times or more. The chain couples TRBV28 to TRBJ2-7, with 9 bases lining up with TRBD1. CDR3 length: 13 amino acids. Germline CDR1 MDHEN, CDR2 SYDVKM. After removal of 2 bases from V and 7 bases from J, the junction contained 3 bases not matched to a gene. CDR3 loop: CASSLTGTGEQYF. CDR3 nucleotide sequence: TGTGCCAGCAGTTTAACCGGGACAGGGGAGCAGTACTTC. The entire variable domain, with the rest obtained from reference TRBV28 and TRBJ2-7, is as follows: DVKVTQSSRYLVKRTGEKVFLECVQDMDHENMFWYRQDPGLGLRLIYFSYDVKMKEKGDIPEGYSVSREKKERFSLILESASTNQTSMYLCASSLTGTGEQYFGPGTRLTVT.

This clonotype has only a few counts. The V and J genes are TRBV29-1 and TRBJ2-5, with 10 bases aligning to TRBD1. V was pared by 7 bases and J by 1 base, with 3 bases of the junction left unmatched. Germline-derived CDR1 and CDR2 are SQVTM and ANQGSEA. This CDR3 has 13 amino acids. CDR3 nucleotide sequence: TGCAGCGCTCGGACAGGGGGCCAAGAGACCCAGTACTTC. Protein sequence: CSARTGGQETQYF.